This T cell receptor beta chain derives from a study of T cell responses to AZD1222 COVID-19 vaccine. TCRdb's copy holds only in-frame clones and misses some; the assay was immunoSEQ multiplex PCR. The data contain about 140,000 clones, 90% of them singletons. This CDR3 comprises 15 residues. Germline V lookup: CDR1 LNHDA, CDR2 SQIVND (reference sequence). The V segment lost 3 bases and the J segment 3 bases; nucleotides outside the gene matches: 3. The TCR was taken from an adult who received the AZD1222 COVID-19 vaccine. The input for sequencing was peripheral blood, taken 28 days after the second AZD1222 dose. The J gene is TRBJ2-5, the V gene TRBV19; 11 bases fit TRBD1. CDR3 amino acids: CASSIPGQGEETQYF. CDR3 DNA sequence: TGTGCCAGTAGTATCCCGGGACAGGGGGAAGAGACCCAGTACTTC.